This record covers a single T cell receptor (beta chain). The data were produced by immunoSEQ multiplex PCR, yet TCRdb's version contains in-frame clones alone and is incomplete. The table lists some 350,000 clones, almost 90% of them singletons. Treatment described: over 15 received Ad26.COV2.S at low or high dose, single or two shots; 5 received placebo; per-sample allocation not given. Sampling took place 63 days after the first vaccine or placebo injection. Its platform was an Ad26 vector, and its expressed antigen was Wuhan-strain SARS-CoV-2 spike. The CDR3 contains 13 residues. V was shortened by 5 bases and J by 5 bases, with 12 bases between the two germline ends. Germline CDR1 and CDR2: MNHNS and SASEGT. The data derive from a study of Ad26.COV2.S vaccination and SARS-CoV-2 variants.

Sample: peripheral blood, taken in a trial of Ad26.COV2.S vaccine versus placebo. This chain links TRBV6-1 with TRBJ1-1; maybe TRBD1 (5 bases). This clonotype was sampled from a person aged 18-60 years who received the Ad26.COV2.S COVID-19 vaccine or a placebo. The CDR3 reads CASSSGGNTEAFF. CDR3 bases: TGTGCCAGCAGTTCGGGGGGGAATACTGAAGCTTTCTTT.